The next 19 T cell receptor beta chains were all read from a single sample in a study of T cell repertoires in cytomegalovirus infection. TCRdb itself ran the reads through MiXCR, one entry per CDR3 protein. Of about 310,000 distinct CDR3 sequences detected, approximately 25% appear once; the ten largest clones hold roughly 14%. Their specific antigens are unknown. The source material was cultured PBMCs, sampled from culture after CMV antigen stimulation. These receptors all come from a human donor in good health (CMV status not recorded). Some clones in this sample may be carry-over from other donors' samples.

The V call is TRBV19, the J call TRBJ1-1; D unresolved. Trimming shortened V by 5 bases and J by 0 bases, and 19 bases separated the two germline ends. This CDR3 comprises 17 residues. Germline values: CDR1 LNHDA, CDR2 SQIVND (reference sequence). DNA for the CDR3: TGTGCCAGTAGTTCTCCTCGAGGACGGACGATGAACACTGAAGCTTTCTTT. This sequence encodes CASSSPRGRTMNTEAFF.

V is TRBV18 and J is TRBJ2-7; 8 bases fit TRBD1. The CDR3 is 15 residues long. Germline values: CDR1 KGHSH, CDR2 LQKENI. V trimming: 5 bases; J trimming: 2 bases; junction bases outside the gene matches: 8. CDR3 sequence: CASSETGEATYEQYV. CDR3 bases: TGTGCCAGCTCAGAGACAGGGGAAGCGACCTACGAGCAGTACGTC.

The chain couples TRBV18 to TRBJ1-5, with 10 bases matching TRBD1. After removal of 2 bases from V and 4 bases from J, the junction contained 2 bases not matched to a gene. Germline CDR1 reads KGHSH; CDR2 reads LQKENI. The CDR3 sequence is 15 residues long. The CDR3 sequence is CASSPWGQGNQPQHF. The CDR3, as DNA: TGTGCCAGCTCACCATGGGGACAGGGGAATCAGCCCCAGCATTTT.

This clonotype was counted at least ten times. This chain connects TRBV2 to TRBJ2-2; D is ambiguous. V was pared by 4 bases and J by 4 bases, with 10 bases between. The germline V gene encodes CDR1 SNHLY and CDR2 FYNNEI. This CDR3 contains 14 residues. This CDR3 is CASSGGSVTGELFF. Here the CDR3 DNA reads TGTGCCAGCAGTGGAGGCAGTGTCACCGGGGAGCTGTTTTTT.

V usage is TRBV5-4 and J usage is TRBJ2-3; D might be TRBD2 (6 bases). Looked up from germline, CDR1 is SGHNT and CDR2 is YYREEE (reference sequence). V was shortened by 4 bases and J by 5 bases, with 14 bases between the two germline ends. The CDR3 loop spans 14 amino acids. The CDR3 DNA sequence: TGTGCCAGCAGCGCCGGTGCCGGGGGAGATACGCAGTATTTT. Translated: CASSAGAGGDTQYF.

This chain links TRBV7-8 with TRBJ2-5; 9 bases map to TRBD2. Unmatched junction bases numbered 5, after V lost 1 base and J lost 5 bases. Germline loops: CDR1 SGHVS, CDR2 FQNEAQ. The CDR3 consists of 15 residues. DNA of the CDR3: TGTGCCAGCAGCTTAGTCGGCGGGAGGGCGGAGACCCAGTACTTC. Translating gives CASSLVGGRAETQYF. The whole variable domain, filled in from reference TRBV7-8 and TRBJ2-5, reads GAGVSQSPRYKVAKRGQDVALRCDPISGHVSLFWYQQALGQGPEFLTYFQNEAQLDKSGLPSDRFFAERPEGSVSTLKIQRTQQEDSAVYLCASSLVGGRAETQYFGPGTRLLVL.

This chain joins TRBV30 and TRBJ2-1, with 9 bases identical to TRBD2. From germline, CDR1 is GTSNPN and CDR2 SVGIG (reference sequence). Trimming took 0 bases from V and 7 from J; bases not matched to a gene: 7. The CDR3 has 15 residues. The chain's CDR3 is CAWSVRASGDNEQFF. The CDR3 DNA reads TGTGCCTGGAGTGTTAGGGCTAGCGGGGATAATGAGCAGTTCTTC.

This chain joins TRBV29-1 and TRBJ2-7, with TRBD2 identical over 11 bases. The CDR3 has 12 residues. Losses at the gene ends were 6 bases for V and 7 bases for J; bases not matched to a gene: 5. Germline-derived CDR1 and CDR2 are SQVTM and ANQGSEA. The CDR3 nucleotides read TGCAGCGTCACTAGCGGGAGCAGAGAGCAGTACGTC. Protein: CSVTSGSREQYV.

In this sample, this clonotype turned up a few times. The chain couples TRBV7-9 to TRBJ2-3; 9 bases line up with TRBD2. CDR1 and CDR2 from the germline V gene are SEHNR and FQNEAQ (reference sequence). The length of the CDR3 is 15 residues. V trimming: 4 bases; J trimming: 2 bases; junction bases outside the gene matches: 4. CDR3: CASSSRLADTDTQYF. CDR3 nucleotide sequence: TGTGCCAGCAGCTCTCGACTAGCGGACACAGATACGCAGTATTTT.

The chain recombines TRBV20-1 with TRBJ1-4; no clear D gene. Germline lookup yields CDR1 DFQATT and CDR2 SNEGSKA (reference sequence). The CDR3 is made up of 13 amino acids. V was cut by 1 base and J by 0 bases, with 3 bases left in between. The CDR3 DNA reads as TGCAGTGCTAGAGGGACAACTAATGAAAAACTGTTTTTT. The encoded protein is CSARGTTNEKLFF.

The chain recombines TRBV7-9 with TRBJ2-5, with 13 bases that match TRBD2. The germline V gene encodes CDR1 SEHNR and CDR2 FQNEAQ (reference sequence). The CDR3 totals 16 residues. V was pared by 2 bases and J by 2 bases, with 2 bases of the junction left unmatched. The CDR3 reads CASSLLGLAGQETQYF. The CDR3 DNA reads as TGTGCCAGCAGCTTATTGGGACTAGCGGGACAAGAGACCCAGTACTTC.

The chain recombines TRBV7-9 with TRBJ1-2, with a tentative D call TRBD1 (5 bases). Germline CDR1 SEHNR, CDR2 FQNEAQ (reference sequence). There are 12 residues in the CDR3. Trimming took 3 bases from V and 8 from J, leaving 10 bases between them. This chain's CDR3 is CASSFNRNGYTF. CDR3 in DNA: TGTGCCAGCAGCTTTAACAGGAACGGCTACACCTTC.

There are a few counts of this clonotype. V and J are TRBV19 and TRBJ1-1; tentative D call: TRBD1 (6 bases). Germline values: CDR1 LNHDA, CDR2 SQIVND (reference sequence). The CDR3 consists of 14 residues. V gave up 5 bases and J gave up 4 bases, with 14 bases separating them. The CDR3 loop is CASSVRDTATEAFF. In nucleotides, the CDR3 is TGTGCCAGTAGTGTAAGGGACACTGCCACTGAAGCTTTCTTT.

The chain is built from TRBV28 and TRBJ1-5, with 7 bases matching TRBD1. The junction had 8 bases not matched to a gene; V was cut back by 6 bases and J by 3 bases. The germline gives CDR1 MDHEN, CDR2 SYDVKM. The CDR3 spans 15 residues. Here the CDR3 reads CASSSFTGDNQPQHF. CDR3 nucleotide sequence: TGTGCCAGCAGCTCCTTTACAGGGGACAATCAGCCCCAGCATTTT.

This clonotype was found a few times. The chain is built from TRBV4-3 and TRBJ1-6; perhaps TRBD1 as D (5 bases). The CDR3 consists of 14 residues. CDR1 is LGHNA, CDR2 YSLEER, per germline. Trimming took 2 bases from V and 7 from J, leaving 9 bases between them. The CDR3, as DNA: TGCGCCAGCAGCCAAATTTGGGGGAATTCACCCCTCCACTTT. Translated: CASSQIWGNSPLHF.

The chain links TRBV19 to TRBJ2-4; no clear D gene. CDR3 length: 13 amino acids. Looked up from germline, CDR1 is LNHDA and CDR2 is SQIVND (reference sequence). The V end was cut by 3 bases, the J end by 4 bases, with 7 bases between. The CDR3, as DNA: TGTGCCAGTAGTATGGGCAGTAAAAACATTCAGTACTTC. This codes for CASSMGSKNIQYF.

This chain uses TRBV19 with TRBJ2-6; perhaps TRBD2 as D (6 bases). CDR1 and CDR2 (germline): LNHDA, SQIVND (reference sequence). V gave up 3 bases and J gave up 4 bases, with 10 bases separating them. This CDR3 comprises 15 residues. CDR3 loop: CASSIGEAGANVLTF. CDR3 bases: TGTGCCAGTAGTATCGGGGAGGCCGGGGCCAACGTCCTGACTTTC.

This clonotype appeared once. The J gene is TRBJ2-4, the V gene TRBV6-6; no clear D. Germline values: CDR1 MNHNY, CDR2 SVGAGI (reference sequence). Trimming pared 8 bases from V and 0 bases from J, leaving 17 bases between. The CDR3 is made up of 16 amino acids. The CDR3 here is CASGPNPGSAKNIQYF. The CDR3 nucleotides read TGTGCCAGCGGCCCAAACCCGGGTTCAGCCAAAAACATTCAGTACTTC.

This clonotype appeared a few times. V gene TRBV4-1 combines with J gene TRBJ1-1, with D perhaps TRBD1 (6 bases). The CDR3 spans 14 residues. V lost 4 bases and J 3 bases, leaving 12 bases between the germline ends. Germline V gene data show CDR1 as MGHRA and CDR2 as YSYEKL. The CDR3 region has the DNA TGCGCCAGCAGCCCCGGGGGGGCGCACACTGAAGCTTTCTTT. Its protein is CASSPGGAHTEAFF.